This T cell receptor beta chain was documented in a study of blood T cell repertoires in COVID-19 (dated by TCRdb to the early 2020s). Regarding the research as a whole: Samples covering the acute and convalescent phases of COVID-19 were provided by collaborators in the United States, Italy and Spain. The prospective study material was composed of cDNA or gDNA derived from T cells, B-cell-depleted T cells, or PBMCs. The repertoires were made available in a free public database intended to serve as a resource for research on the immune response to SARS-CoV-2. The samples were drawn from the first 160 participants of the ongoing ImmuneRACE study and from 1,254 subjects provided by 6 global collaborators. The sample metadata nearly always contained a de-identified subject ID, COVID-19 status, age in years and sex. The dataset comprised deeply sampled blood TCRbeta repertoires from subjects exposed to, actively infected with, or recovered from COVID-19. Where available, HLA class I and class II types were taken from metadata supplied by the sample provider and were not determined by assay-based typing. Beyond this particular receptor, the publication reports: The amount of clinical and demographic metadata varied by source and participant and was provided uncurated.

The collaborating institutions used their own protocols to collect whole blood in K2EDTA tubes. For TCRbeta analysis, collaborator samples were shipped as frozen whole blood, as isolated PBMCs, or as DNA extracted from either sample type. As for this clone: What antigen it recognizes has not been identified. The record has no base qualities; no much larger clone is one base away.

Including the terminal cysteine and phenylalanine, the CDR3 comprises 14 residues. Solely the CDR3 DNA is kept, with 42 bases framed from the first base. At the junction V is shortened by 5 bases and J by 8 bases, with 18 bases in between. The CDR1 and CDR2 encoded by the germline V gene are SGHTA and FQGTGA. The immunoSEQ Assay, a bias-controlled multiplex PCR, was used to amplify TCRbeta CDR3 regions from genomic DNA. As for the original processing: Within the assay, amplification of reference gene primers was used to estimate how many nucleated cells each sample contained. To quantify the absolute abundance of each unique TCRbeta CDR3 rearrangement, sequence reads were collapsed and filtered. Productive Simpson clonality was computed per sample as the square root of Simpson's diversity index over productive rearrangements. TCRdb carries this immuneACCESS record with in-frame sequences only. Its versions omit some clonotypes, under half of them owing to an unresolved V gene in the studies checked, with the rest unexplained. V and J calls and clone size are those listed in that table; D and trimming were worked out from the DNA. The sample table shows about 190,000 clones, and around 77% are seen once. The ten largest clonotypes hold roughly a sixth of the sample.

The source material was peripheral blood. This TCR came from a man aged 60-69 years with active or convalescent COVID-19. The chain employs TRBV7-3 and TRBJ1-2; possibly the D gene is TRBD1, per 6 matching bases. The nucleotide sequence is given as TGTGCCAGCAGCCCGTCCCCGGGGGGCGCAGGCTACACCTTC. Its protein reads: CASSPSPGGAGYTF.